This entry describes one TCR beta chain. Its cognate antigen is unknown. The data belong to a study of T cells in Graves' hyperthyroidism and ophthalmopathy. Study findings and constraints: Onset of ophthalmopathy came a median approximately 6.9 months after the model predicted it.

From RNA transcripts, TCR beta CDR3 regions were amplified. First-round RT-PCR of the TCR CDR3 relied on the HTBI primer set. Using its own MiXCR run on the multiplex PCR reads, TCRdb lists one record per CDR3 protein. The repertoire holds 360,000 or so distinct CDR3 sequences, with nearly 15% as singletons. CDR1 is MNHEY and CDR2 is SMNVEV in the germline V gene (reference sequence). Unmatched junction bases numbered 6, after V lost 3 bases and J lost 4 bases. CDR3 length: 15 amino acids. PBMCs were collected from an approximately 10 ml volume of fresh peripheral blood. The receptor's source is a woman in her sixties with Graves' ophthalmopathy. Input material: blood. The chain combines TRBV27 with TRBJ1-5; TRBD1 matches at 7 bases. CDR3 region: CASSFTGVGNQPQHF. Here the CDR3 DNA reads TGTGCCAGCAGTTTTACAGGGGTGGGAAATCAGCCCCAGCATTTT.